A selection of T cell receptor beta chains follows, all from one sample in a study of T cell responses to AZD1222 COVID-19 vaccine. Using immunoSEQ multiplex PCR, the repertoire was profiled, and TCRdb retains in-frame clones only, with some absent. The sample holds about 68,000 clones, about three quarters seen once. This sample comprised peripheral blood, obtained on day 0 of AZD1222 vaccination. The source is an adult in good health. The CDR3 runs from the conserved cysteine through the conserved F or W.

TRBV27,CASTPGGSSAGELFF
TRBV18,CASSPRQGSSNQPQHF
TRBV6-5,CASRWGETNTGELFF
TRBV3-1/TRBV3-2,CASSQDLVAPGGRMNTEAFF
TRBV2,CADREGPVNTIYF
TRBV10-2,CASSESGQGRQAFF
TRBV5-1,CASSLVGQGEEKLFF
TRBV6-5,CASSPQQGSRNEQFF
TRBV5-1,CASSLGASGNTDTQYF
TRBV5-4,CASSPDRNYGYTF
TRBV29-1,CSVSDASHNQPQHF
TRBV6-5,CASSYGQGYTYEQYF
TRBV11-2,CASSLGFQTEAFF
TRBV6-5,CASSRAGPRTDTQYF
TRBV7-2,CASGYSGGGTDTQYF
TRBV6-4,CASSDSSGGRDTQYF
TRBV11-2,CASSRPELTTGELFF
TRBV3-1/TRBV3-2,CASSQGQAPDYNSPLHF
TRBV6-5,CASRDRRRLYGYTF
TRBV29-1,CSVATGTGGGKTQYF
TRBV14,CASIGRGTTNEKLFF
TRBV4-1,CASSQDILAGGPIPQYF
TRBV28,CASSFSGGYEQYF
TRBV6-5,CASGLGQLAYEQYF
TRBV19,CASSVRGTEQFF
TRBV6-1,CASSEPGQGSFGELFF
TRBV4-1,CASSQVVGMEVGPLHF
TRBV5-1,CASSWTDRETQYF
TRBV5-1,CASSLGFLGTVDPSQETQYF
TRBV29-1,CSGGQENQPQHF
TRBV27,CASSPGTGPSTEAFF
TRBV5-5,CASSPIQGLSEKLFF
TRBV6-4,CASRVLGQDNQPQHF
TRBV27,CASSFGQGPDTQYF
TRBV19,CASSIARGQVGEQYF
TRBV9,CASSVVRAGGEVAYGYTF
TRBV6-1,CASSETTGNTEAFF
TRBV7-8,CASSPDSVGNEQFF